This T cell receptor (beta chain) was captured in a study of T-cell memory formation after mild COVID-19 (dated by TCRdb to the early 2020s). With respect to the entire study: Most TCR sequence clusters were specific to one of the two donors. In a couple of donors, T-cell clones that expanded and contracted after mild COVID-19 were followed by sequencing TCRalpha and TCRbeta repertoires longitudinally. Two young, previously healthy adult volunteers made up the cohort, one male and one female.

The sequencer listed for this sample is Illumina NovaSeq 6000. TCRalpha and TCRbeta cDNA libraries were constructed by 5'RACE with constant-segment primers, with sample barcodes and unique molecular identifiers being introduced. RNA was extracted from every sample with Trizol reagent. The libraries were amplified in two PCR steps, and the second step added a second sample barcode and Illumina TruSeq adapters. Sequencing of the libraries was done on an Illumina NovaSeq, producing 2 x 150 bp paired-end reads. As for the original processing: The reads were demultiplexed and collapsed into UMI-guided consensus sequences using migec v1.2.7. Using mixcr v2.1.11, UMI consensuses were aligned to TRA and TRB V and J templates and then assembled into clonotypes. A clonotype was counted as expanded or contracted only when both edgeR and NoisET called the clonotype significant, with the noise models trained on biological replicates. For edgeR calls, the thresholds were a false discovery rate-adjusted p below 0.01 and a log2 fold-change of 1. As an exploratory analysis of dynamics, PCA with hierarchical clustering was applied to max-normalized trajectories of the 1000 most abundant clonotypes. Each responding clone was given a CD4 or CD8 phenotype based on the CD4+ and CD8+ repertoires, which had been sequenced separately. The public sequencing data were trimmed at Q25 with fastp and processed into clonotypes with MiXCR by TCRdb, which kept only in-frame beta chains. Every distinct CDR3 protein forms one entry, paired with its most common genes and DNA. The V and J calls here are based on TCRdb, not the publication. This sample is represented by 200,000 to 250,000 distinct CDR3 sequences; over 9.5% of them were singletons. The top ten clones comprise 3.5% of the sample.

Ficoll-Paque density gradient centrifugation was used to isolate PBMCs. Including the terminal cysteine and phenylalanine, the CDR3 comprises 17 residues. The sequence is cut down to CDR3 DNA, 51 bases in frame from base 1. Reading the germline V gene gives CDR1 SGHRS and CDR2 YFSETQ. The table lists this clonotype with a few counts. Its recognized antigen is unknown. Mismatch with germline at one junction end may stem from a read error. Broad study findings and their caveats: Contracting CD4+ clones were located mainly in the CM and EM memory subsets, whereas CD8+ clones were found to be enriched in EMRA. SARS-CoV-2 specificity was not confirmed for the second-wave clones peaking on day 37. Only a couple of mild cases were covered in the study, and larger cohorts including severe cases with pre-infection samples were considered necessary. Some responding clones were detected in pre-infection memory, which suggested that pre-existing cross-reactive memory T cells had joined the SARS-CoV-2 response. Clones that contracted from day 15 to 85 showed balanced CD4/CD8 phenotypes, whereas a second wave of clones that expanded from day 15 to 37 leaned towards CD4+.

The sequencing sample was made of PBMCs or a T cell subset sorted from them (not recorded which). The source of this sequence is a young man who had mild COVID-19 (a few samples of this study predate the infection). The sample titles of this study are shuffled in the database, so cell type and time point are left out; the donor was told from shared clones. The rearrangement joined TRBV5-1 to TRBJ2-6, and 8 junction bases match TRBD1. The DNA is as follows: TGCGCCAGCAGATTGGACAGGGCCCGCTCTGGGGCCAACGTCCTGACTTTC. This yields the protein CASRLDRARSGANVLTF. The CDR3 plus the reference TRBV5-1 and TRBJ2-6 genes for the other parts give the full variable domain: KAGVTQTPRYLIKTRGQQVTLSCSPISGHRSVSWYQQTPGQGLQFLFEYFSETQRNKGNFPGRFSGRQFSNSRSEMNVSTLELGDSALYLCASRLDRARSGANVLTFGAGSRLTVL.